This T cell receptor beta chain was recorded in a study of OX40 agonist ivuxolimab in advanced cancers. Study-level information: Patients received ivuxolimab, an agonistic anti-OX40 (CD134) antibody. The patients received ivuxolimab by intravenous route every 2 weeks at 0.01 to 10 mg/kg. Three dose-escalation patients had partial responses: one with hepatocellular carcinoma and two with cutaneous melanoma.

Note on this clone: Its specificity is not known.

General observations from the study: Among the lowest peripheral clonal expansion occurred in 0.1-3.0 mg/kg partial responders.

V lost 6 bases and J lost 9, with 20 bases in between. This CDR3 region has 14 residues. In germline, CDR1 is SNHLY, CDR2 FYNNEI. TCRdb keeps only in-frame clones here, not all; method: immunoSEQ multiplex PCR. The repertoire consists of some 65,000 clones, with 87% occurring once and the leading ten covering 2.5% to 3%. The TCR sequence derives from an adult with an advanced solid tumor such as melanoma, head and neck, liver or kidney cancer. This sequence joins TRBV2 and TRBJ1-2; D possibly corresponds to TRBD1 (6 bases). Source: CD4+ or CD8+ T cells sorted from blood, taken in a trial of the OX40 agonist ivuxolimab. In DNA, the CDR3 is TGTGCCAGCAGAGAACAGGGCTCTGGATTTAGCTACACCTTC. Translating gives CASREQGSGFSYTF.